The clone carrying this T cell receptor beta chain was detected only once. These data belong to a study of T cells after somatic rescue of genetic block. Clones were sequenced by immunoSEQ multiplex PCR, and TCRdb holds only the in-frame ones, with some missing. Here the sample spans 85,000 to 90,000 clones, 85% to 90% being singletons. Per the germline V gene, CDR1 is SGHNT and CDR2 is YYREEE (reference sequence). The CDR3 runs 14 residues. V was clipped by 4 bases and J by 1 base; unmatched bases: 4. This TCR came from a woman between 18 and 30 years old. The source material was peripheral blood mononuclear cells (PBMCs). The chain has TRBV5-4 and TRBJ2-5; 7 nucleotides match TRBD1. The CDR3 nucleotides are TGTGCCAGCAGCCCAAGGGACAGCCAAGAGACCCAGTACTTC. Protein product: CASSPRDSQETQYF.